This T cell receptor (beta chain) comes out of a study of metastatic and nonmetastatic thyroid tumors. In the study overall: Comparative analysis of repertoires was undertaken across blood and tumor or nodule tissue obtained from malignant and benign thyroid patients.

This clone is labeled as medium-sized. Patients underwent thyroid surgery, and none had received any treatment before it. TCRdb re-processed the PCR reads through MiXCR. The sample lists about 4,000 clones; roughly 22% were seen once. This receptor was obtained from a female donor with papillary thyroid cancer or a benign thyroid nodule (not recorded which). Some clones in this sample may be carry-over from other donors' samples. Sequencing was performed on tumor tissue.

CDR3 loop: CASSLERELFF. For the CDR3, the DNA is TGCGCCAGCAGCTTAGAGAGGGAGCTGTTTTTT. The J gene is TRBJ2-2, the V gene TRBV5-1; no clear D. The CDR3 consists of 11 residues. V was cut by 2 bases and J by 9 bases, with 5 bases left in between. The V gene's germline CDR1 is SGHRS and CDR2 YFSETQ.